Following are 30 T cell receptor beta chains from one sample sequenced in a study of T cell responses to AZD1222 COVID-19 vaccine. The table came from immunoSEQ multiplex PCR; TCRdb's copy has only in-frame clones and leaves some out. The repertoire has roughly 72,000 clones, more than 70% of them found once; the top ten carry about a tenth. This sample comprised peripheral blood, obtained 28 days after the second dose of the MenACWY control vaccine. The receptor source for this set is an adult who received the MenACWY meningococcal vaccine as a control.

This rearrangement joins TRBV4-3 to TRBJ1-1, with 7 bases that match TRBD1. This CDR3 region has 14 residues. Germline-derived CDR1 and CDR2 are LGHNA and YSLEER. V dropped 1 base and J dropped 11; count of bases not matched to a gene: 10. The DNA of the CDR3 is TGCGCCAGCAGCCAAGGACAGGGCCCTCATTACGCTTTCTTT. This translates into CASSQGQGPHYAFF.

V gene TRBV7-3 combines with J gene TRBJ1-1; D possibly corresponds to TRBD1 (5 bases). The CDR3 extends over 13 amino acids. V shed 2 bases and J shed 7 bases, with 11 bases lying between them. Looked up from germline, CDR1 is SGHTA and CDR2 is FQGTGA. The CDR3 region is CASSLARDGEAFF. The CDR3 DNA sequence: TGTGCCAGCAGCTTAGCCCGGGACGGTGAAGCTTTCTTT.

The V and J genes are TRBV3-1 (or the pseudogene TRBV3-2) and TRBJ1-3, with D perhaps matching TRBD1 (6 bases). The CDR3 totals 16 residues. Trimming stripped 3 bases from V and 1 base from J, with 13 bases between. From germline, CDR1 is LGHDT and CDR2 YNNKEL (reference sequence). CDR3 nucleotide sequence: TGTGCCAGCAGCCATCCCACAGGGAGTTCTGGAAACACCATATATTTT. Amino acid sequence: CASSHPTGSSGNTIYF.

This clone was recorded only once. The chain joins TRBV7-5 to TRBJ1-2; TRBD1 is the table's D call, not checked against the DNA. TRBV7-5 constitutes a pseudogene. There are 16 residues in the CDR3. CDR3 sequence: CARSLGQRPNPYGYTF. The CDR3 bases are TGTGCCAGAAGCCTCGGACAGCGCCCCAATCCCTATGGCTACACCTTC.

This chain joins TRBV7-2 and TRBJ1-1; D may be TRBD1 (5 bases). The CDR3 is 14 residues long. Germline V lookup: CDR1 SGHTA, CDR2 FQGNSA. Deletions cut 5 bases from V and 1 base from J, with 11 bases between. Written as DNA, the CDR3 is TGTGCCAGCAGCACCGGGACTGGGAACACTGAAGCTTTCTTT. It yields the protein CASSTGTGNTEAFF.

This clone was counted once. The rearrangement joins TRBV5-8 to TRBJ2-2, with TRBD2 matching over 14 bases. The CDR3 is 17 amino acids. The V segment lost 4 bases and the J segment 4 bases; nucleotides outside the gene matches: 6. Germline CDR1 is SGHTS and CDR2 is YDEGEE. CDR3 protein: CASSIWTSGGSTGELFF. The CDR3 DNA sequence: TGTGCCAGCAGCATCTGGACTAGCGGGGGGAGCACCGGGGAGCTGTTTTTT.

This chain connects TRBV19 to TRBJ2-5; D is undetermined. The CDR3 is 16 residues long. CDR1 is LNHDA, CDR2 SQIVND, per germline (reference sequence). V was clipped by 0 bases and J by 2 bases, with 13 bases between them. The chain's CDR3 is CASSIDALGFQETQYF. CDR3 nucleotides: TGTGCCAGTAGTATAGATGCCTTGGGCTTTCAAGAGACCCAGTACTTC.

As DNA, the CDR3 is TGTGCCACCAGTGACCGAAGGACAGGGGGCGCGATAGGCAATCAGCCCCAGCATTTT. It is translated as CATSDRRTGGAIGNQPQHF. J is TRBJ1-5 and V is TRBV24-1, with 11 positions matching TRBD1. The germline CDR1 and CDR2 sequences are KGHDR and SFDVKD. V lost 4 bases and J lost 2; bases outside the gene matches: 12. The CDR3 loop spans 19 amino acids.

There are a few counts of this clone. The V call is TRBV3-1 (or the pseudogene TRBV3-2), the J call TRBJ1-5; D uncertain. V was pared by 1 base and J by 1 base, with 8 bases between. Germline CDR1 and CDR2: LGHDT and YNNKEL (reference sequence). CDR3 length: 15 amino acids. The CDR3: CASSQGRASNQPQHF. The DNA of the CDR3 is TGTGCCAGCAGCCAAGGGCGGGCCAGCAATCAGCCCCAGCATTTT.

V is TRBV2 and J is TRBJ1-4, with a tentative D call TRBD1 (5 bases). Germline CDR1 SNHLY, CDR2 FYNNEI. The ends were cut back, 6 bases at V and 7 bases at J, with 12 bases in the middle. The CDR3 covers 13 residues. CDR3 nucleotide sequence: TGTGCCAGCAGGACTGGGGGGACTGAAAAACTGTTTTTT. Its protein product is CASRTGGTEKLFF.

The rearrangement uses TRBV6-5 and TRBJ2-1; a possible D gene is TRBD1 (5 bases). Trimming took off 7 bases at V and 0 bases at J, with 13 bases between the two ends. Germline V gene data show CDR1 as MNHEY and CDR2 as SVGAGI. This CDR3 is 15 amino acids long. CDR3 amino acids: CASKGGQGSYNEQFF. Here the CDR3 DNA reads TGTGCCAGCAAAGGTGGGCAGGGCTCCTACAATGAGCAGTTCTTC.

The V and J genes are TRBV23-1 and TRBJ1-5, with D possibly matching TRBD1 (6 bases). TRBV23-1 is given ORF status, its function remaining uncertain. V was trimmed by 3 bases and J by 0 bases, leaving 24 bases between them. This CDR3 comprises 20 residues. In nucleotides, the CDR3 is TGCGCCAGCAGTCAGCAGCTCCCGGCGGGGGACATCGATAGCAATCAGCCCCAGCATTTT. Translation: CASSQQLPAGDIDSNQPQHF.

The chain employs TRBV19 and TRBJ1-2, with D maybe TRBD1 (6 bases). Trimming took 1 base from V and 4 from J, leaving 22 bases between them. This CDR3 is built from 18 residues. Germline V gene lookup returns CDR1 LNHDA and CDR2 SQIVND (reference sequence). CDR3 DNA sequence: TGTGCCAGTAGTATAGGACCCCTTCGGGACACCCGGGGCTATGGCTACACCTTC. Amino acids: CASSIGPLRDTRGYGYTF.

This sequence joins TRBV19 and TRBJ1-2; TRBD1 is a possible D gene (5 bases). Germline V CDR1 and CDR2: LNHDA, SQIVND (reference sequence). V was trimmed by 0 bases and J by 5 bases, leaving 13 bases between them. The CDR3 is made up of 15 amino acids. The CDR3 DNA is TGTGCCAGTAGTATAGATCTATCGGGGGGGTATGGCTACACCTTC. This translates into CASSIDLSGGYGYTF.

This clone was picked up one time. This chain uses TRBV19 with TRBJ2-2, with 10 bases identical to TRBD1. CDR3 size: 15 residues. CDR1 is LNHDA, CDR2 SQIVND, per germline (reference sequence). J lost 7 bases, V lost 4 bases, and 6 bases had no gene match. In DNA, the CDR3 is TGTGCCAGTAGTAGAAGACAGGGGGCCGGCGGGGAGCTGTTTTTT. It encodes CASSRRQGAGGELFF.

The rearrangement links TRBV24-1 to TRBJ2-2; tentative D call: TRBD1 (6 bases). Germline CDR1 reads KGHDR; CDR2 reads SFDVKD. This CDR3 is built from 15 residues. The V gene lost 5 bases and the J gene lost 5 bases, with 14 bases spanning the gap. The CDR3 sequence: CATSAGAGVTGELFF. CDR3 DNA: TGTGCCACCAGTGCTGGTGCAGGGGTGACCGGGGAGCTGTTTTTT.

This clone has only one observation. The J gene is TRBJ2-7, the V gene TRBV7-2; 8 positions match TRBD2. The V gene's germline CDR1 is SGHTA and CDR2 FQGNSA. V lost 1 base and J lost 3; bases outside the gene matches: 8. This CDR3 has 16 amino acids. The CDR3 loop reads CASSLGTGSGGYEQYF. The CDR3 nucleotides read TGTGCCAGCAGCTTAGGGACCGGGAGCGGGGGCTACGAGCAGTACTTC.

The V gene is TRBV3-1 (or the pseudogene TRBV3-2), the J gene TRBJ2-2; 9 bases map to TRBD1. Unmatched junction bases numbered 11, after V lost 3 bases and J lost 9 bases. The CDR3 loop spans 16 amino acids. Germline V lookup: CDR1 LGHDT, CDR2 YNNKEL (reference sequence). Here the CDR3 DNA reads TGTGCCAGCAGCCAGACCGGGACAGGGCTGACCCGGGAGCTGTTTTTT. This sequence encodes CASSQTGTGLTRELFF.

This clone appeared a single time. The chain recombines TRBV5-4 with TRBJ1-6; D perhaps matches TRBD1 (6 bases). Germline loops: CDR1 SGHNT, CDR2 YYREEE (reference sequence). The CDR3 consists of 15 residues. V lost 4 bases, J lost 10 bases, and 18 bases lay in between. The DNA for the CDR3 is TGTGCCAGCAGCGTAACAGGGACCGGTTCATCACCCCTCCACTTT. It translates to CASSVTGTGSSPLHF.

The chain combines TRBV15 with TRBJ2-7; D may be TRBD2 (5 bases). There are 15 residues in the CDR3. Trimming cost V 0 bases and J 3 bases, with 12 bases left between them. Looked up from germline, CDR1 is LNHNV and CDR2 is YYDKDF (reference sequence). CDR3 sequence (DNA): TGTGCCACCAGCAGAGAGCTTGAGGGCATCTACGAGCAGTACTTC. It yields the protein CATSRELEGIYEQYF.

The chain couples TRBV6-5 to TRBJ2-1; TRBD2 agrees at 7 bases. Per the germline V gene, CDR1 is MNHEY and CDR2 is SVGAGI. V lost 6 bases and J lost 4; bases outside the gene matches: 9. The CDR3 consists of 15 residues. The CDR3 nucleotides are TGTGCCAGCAGCGCTATGAGCGGGGTTTACAATGAGCAGTTCTTC. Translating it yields CASSAMSGVYNEQFF.

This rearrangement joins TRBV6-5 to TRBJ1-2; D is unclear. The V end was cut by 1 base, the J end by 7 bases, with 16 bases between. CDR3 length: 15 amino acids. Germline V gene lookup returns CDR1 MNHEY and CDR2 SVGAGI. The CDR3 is CASSYFNSGSSGYTF. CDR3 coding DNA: TGTGCCAGCAGTTACTTTAATTCAGGAAGCAGTGGCTACACCTTC.

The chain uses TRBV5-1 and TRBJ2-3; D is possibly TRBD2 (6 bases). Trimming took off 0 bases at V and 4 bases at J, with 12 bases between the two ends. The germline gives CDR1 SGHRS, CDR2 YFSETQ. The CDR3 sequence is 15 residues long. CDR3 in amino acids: CASSLEPSGADTQYF. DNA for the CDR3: TGCGCCAGCAGCTTGGAACCTTCGGGGGCAGATACGCAGTATTTT.

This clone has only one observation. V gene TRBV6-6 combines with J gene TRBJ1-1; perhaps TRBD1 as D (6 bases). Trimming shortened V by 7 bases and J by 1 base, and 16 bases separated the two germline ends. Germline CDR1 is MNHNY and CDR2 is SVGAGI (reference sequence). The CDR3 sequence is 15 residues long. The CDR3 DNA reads TGTGCCAGCATCCTACAGGGACCCGCGAACACTGAAGCTTTCTTT. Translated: CASILQGPANTEAFF.

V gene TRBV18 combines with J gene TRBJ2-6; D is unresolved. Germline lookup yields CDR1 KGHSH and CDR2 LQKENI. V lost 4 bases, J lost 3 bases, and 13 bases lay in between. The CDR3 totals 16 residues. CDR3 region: CASSREAPGGANVLTF. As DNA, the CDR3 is TGTGCCAGCTCACGGGAAGCGCCAGGTGGGGCCAACGTCCTGACTTTC. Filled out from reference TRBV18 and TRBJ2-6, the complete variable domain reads NAGVMQNPRHLVRRRGQEARLRCSPMKGHSHVYWYRQLPEEGLKFMVYLQKENIIDESGMPKERFSAEFPKEGPSILRIQQVVRGDSAAYFCASSREAPGGANVLTFGAGSRLTVL.

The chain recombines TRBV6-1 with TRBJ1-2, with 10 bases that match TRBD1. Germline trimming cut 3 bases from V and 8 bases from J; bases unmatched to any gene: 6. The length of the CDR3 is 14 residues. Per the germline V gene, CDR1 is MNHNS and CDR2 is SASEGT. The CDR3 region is CASSETGGAEGYTF. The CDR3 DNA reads TGTGCCAGCAGTGAGACAGGGGGCGCAGAGGGCTACACCTTC.

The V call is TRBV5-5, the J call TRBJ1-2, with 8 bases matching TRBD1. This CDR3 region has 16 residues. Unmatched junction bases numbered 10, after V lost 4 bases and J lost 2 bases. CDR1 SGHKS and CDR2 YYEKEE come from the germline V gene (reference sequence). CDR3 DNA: TGTGCCAGCAGCCCCCGGGACAGGCTAACGAACTATGGCTACACCTTC. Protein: CASSPRDRLTNYGYTF. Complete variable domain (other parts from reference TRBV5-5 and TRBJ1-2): DAGVTQSPTHLIKTRGQQVTLRCSPISGHKSVSWYQQVLGQGPQFIFQYYEKEERGRGNFPDRFSARQFPNYSSELNVNALLLGDSALYLCASSPRDRLTNYGYTFGSGTRLTVV.

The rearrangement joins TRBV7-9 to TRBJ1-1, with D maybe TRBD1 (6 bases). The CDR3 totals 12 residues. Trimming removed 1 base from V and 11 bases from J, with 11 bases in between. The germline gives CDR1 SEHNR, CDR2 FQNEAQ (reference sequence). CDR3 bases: TGTGCCAGCAGCTTAGGACAGGCGAGGGCTTTCTTT. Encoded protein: CASSLGQARAFF. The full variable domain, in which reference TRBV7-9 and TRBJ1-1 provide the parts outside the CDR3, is DTGVSQNPRHKITKRGQNVTFRCDPISEHNRLYWYRQTLGQGPEFLTYFQNEAQLEKSRLLSDRFSAERPKGSFSTLEIQRTEQGDSAMYLCASSLGQARAFFGQGTRLTVV.

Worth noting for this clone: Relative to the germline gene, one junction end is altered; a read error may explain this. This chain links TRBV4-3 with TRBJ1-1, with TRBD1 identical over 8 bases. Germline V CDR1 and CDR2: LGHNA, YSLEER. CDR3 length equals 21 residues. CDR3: CARSQDWQGALDPLFNTEAFF. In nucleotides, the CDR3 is TGCGCCAGGAGCCAAGATTGGCAGGGGGCTTTGGACCCGCTCTTTAACACTGAAGCTTTCTTT.

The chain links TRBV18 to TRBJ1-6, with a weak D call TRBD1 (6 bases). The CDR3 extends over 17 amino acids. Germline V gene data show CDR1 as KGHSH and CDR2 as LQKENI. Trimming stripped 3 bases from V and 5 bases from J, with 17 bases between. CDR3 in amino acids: CASSPQGRTADNSPLHF. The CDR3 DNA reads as TGTGCCAGCTCACCGCAGGGTCGGACAGCGGATAATTCACCCCTCCACTTT.